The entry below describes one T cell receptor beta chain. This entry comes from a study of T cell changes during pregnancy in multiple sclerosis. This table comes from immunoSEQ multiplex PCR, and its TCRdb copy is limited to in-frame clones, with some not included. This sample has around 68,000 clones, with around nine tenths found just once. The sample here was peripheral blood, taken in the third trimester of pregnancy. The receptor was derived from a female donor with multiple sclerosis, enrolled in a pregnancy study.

CDR3 in amino acids: CASISGVFANTEAFF. The CDR3 bases are TGTGCCAGCATCTCGGGGGTCTTTGCGAACACTGAAGCTTTCTTT. J is TRBJ1-1 and V is TRBV5-6; D is perhaps TRBD1 (5 bases). V was pared by 6 bases and J by 1 base, with 16 bases between. Germline CDR1 is SGHDT and CDR2 is YYEEEE. The CDR3 covers 15 residues.